This passage covers 29 T cell receptor beta chains from one sample sequenced in a study of beta chain features in type 1 diabetes. Expressed TCRB transcripts got sequenced, as all isolated RNA was reverse transcribed. Generated by immunoSEQ multiplex PCR, the TCRdb table keeps only in-frame clones and is missing some. The sample records under 950,000 clones, 15% to 20% being singletons. Sequenced sample: naive CD4+ T cells from blood. These receptors came from a woman aged 18-30 years in good health.

V and J are TRBV6-6 and TRBJ2-4; weak D call: TRBD1 (5 bases). The CDR3 contains 15 residues. The V gene lost 6 bases and the J gene lost 0 bases, with 12 bases spanning the gap. Germline V gene data show CDR1 as MNHNY and CDR2 as SVGAGI (reference sequence). The DNA of the CDR3 is TGTGCCAGCAGGGAAGGGGTCTTAGCCAAAAACATTCAGTACTTC. Its protein is CASREGVLAKNIQYF.

The genes are TRBV18 and TRBJ2-3; 12 positions agree with TRBD2. The CDR3 has 15 amino acids. V dropped 3 bases and J dropped 3; count of bases not matched to a gene: 1. Per germline, CDR1 KGHSH and CDR2 LQKENI. The CDR3 protein is CASSPGTSGTDTQYF. The CDR3 nucleotides are TGTGCCAGCTCACCGGGGACTAGCGGGACAGATACGCAGTATTTT.

The rearrangement joins TRBV27 to TRBJ2-7; the D gene is possibly TRBD1 (6 bases). The V gene lost 6 bases and the J gene lost 5 bases, with 17 bases spanning the gap. The CDR3 runs to 14 residues. The germline gives CDR1 MNHEY, CDR2 SMNVEV (reference sequence). The DNA of the CDR3 is TGTGCCAGCAGAACAGGGTATGTTGGGGACGAGCAGTACTTC. It encodes CASRTGYVGDEQYF.

This clone has only a few counts. The chain has TRBV7-9 and TRBJ2-1; D is unclear. Germline V lookup: CDR1 SEHNR, CDR2 FQNEAQ (reference sequence). This CDR3 is 12 amino acids long. V dropped 5 bases and J dropped 9 bases, with 11 bases sitting between them. The CDR3 region has the DNA TGTGCCAGCAGCCATGGGTCCAGTGAGCAGTTCTTC. Protein: CASSHGSSEQFF.

On this clone itself: Other nucleotide sequences in the sample specify the same CDR3. The genes are TRBV5-1 and TRBJ1-4; D gene unclear. V was cut by 2 bases and J by 6 bases, with 11 bases left in between. The CDR3 runs to 14 residues. CDR1 and CDR2 from the germline V gene are SGHRS and YFSETQ. This CDR3 reads CASSLGGLDEKLFF. DNA for the CDR3: TGCGCCAGCAGCTTAGGAGGACTAGATGAAAAACTGTTTTTT.

This clone was detected a few times. The chain carries TRBV29-1 and TRBJ2-3; TRBD1 matches 7 bases. The CDR3 consists of 17 residues. Germline V gives CDR1 SQVTM, CDR2 ANQGSEA. Trimming at V came to 4 bases and at J to 1 base, leaving 14 bases not matched to a gene. CDR3 sequence (DNA): TGCAGCGTTGGTCCTCAGGGGGTCGGTCCGGGCACAGATACGCAGTATTTT. It codes for CSVGPQGVGPGTDTQYF.

The sample holds a few counts of this clone. V gene TRBV29-1 combines with J gene TRBJ2-1, with 8 bases aligning to TRBD1. The CDR3 sequence is 13 residues long. Germline values: CDR1 SQVTM, CDR2 ANQGSEA. V lost 5 bases to trimming and J lost 9 bases; unmatched junction nucleotides: 9. CDR3 sequence: CSVRGQVIGEQFF. DNA of the CDR3: TGCAGCGTTCGGGGACAGGTGATCGGTGAGCAGTTCTTC.

The chain joins TRBV7-9 to TRBJ1-1, with a possible D match to TRBD1 (5 bases). Germline V gives CDR1 SEHNR, CDR2 FQNEAQ (reference sequence). The CDR3 runs 13 residues. V was trimmed by 6 bases and J by 11 bases, leaving 19 bases between them. The CDR3 loop reads CASSQLGAGWAFF. The DNA of the CDR3 is TGTGCCAGCAGTCAACTTGGGGCGGGCTGGGCTTTCTTT.

This clone turned up a few times. The V gene is TRBV19, the J gene TRBJ2-2; maybe TRBD2 (6 bases). V dropped 5 bases and J dropped 5 bases, with 18 bases sitting between them. Germline V gives CDR1 LNHDA, CDR2 SQIVND (reference sequence). The CDR3 loop spans 16 amino acids. The CDR3 nucleotides are TGTGCCAGTAGTGTTAGGCGAACGGGAGATACCGGGGAGCTGTTTTTT. Protein product: CASSVRRTGDTGELFF.

This clone has more than one count but fewer than ten. V usage is TRBV27 and J usage is TRBJ2-5; 9 bases align to TRBD2. The CDR3 length is 15 residues. Trimming cost V 6 bases and J 3 bases; bases outside gene matches: 8. Germline CDR1 and CDR2: MNHEY and SMNVEV (reference sequence). The chain's CDR3 is CASRPWGGREETQYF. The DNA for the CDR3 is TGTGCCAGCAGACCGTGGGGCGGGAGGGAAGAGACCCAGTACTTC.

For the CDR3, the DNA is TGTGCCAGCAGCGCATCCAGGGGCCAGAACTCTGGAAACACCATATATTTT. Translation gives CASSASRGQNSGNTIYF. The chain combines TRBV9 with TRBJ1-3; tentatively, D is TRBD1 (6 bases). Per the germline V gene, CDR1 is SGDLS and CDR2 is YYNGEE. Between the trimmed V and J ends, which lost 3 bases and 0 bases, there was a span of 16 bases. The CDR3 length is 17 residues.

This chain links TRBV28 with TRBJ2-5; 8 nucleotides align to TRBD2. The CDR3 has 19 residues. J was trimmed by 3 bases and V by 6 bases; bases with no gene match: 21. CDR1 MDHEN and CDR2 SYDVKM come from the germline V gene. The CDR3 bases are TGTGCCAGCAGCCTACACTCCCGATTTAGCGGGGAACTAGAAGAGACCCAGTACTTC. It codes for CASSLHSRFSGELEETQYF.

This clone was seen just once. The gene calls are TRBV6-4 and TRBJ2-1; TRBD2 agrees at 8 bases. The CDR3 is 14 amino acids. The J segment lost 8 bases and the V segment lost 4 bases, leaving 7 bases of the junction unmatched. Germline V gene sequence: CDR1 MRHNA, CDR2 SNTAGT. The CDR3 sequence: CASSVRAGAYEQFF. CDR3 in DNA: TGTGCCAGCAGTGTGAGAGCGGGAGCGTATGAGCAGTTCTTC.

The chain has TRBV7-2 and TRBJ2-1; D is unclear. Germline V lookup: CDR1 SGHTA, CDR2 FQGNSA. The CDR3 contains 19 residues. Trimming removed 3 bases from V and 2 bases from J, with 23 bases in between. The CDR3 nucleotides read TGTGCCAGCAGCTTTCAGGTATTATCGGCCCCAGGCACCTACAATGAGCAGTTCTTC. It yields the protein CASSFQVLSAPGTYNEQFF.

This clone has only a few counts. The genes are TRBV5-1 and TRBJ1-4, with a possible D match to TRBD1 (6 bases). This CDR3 has 14 residues. Germline CDR1 is SGHRS and CDR2 is YFSETQ. Trimming removed 3 bases at V and 1 base at J, with 7 bases between. The CDR3, as DNA: TGCGCCAGCAGCTCAGGGGTAACTAATGAAAAACTGTTTTTT. As protein: CASSSGVTNEKLFF.

Only a few counts were recorded for this clone. The chain recombines TRBV6-1 with TRBJ2-7; D gene ambiguous. The V end lost 4 bases, the J end lost 3 bases, and 7 bases lay between the germline ends. The CDR3 is 12 residues long. Germline V gene sequence: CDR1 MNHNS, CDR2 SASEGT. CDR3: CASSADNYEQYF. The CDR3 region has the DNA TGTGCCAGCAGTGCAGACAACTACGAGCAGTACTTC.

The V gene is TRBV4-2, the J gene TRBJ2-7; a possible D gene is TRBD1 (6 bases). The CDR3 is 16 amino acids. The germline V gene encodes CDR1 LGHNA and CDR2 YNFKEQ. The germline V and J ends were trimmed by 3 bases and 4 bases, with 19 bases remaining between them. CDR3 DNA: TGTGCCAGCAGCCAGACCTGGACAGCCGAAAAATACGAGCAGTACTTC. Encoded protein: CASSQTWTAEKYEQYF.

This clone occurred a few times. V is TRBV7-9 and J is TRBJ2-7; no reliable D call. V was pared by 3 bases and J by 6 bases, with 15 bases between. Germline V gives CDR1 SEHNR, CDR2 FQNEAQ (reference sequence). The CDR3 is 14 amino acids. The CDR3 here is CASSFLVSVGEQYF. As DNA, the CDR3 is TGTGCCAGCAGCTTTCTTGTGTCGGTAGGCGAGCAGTACTTC.

The chain has TRBV5-1 and TRBJ2-7; D unresolved. V lost 7 bases and J lost 3, with 14 bases in between. Germline loops: CDR1 SGHRS, CDR2 YFSETQ. The CDR3 is 13 residues long. This CDR3 reads CASAWPGDYEQYF. DNA of the CDR3: TGCGCCAGCGCCTGGCCGGGCGACTACGAGCAGTACTTC.

This clone was counted only a few times. The rearrangement links TRBV19 to TRBJ2-2; 10 bases line up with TRBD1. In germline, CDR1 is LNHDA, CDR2 SQIVND (reference sequence). This CDR3 region has 14 residues. Losses at the gene ends were 8 bases for V and 4 bases for J; bases not matched to a gene: 4. The CDR3 reads CASRDRGFTGELFF. The CDR3 nucleotides are TGTGCCAGTCGGGACAGGGGTTTCACCGGGGAGCTGTTTTTT.

J is TRBJ2-7 and V is TRBV4-3, with 10 bases aligning to TRBD2. Germline CDR1 and CDR2: LGHNA and YSLEER. V trimming: 2 bases; J trimming: 3 bases; junction bases outside the gene matches: 4. The CDR3 spans 15 residues. CDR3 in amino acids: CASSQSSGGVYEQYF. CDR3 in DNA: TGCGCCAGCAGCCAATCTAGCGGGGGAGTCTACGAGCAGTACTTC.

In its sample, this clone was seen a few times. The chain uses TRBV2 and TRBJ2-7; 9 nucleotides align to TRBD2. The CDR3 runs to 16 residues. Germline V gives CDR1 SNHLY, CDR2 FYNNEI. J lost 4 bases, V lost 1 base, and 8 bases had no gene match. This CDR3 reads CASSEVFSGRTYEQYF. CDR3 DNA: TGTGCCAGCAGTGAAGTGTTTAGCGGGAGAACGTACGAGCAGTACTTC. Together with reference TRBV2 and TRBJ2-7, the CDR3 gives the full variable domain: EPEVTQTPSHQVTQMGQEVILRCVPISNHLYFYWYRQILGQKVEFLVSFYNNEISEKSEIFDDQFSVERPDGSNFTLKIRSTKLEDSAMYFCASSEVFSGRTYEQYFGPGTRLTVT.

This chain joins TRBV21-1 and TRBJ2-7; the DNA was not compared with TRBD2, the D call given in the table. TRBV21-1 has pseudogene status. The CDR3 extends over 17 amino acids. The CDR3 region has the DNA TGTGCCAGCAGCATAAAACCGGGAGGGCCGAGAACCTACGAGCAGTACTTC. Amino acids: CASSIKPGGPRTYEQYF.

This chain uses TRBV4-2 with TRBJ2-1; 10 nucleotides line up with TRBD2. The V segment lost 6 bases and the J segment 5 bases; nucleotides outside the gene matches: 10. CDR3 length equals 16 residues. Per the germline V gene, CDR1 is LGHNA and CDR2 is YNFKEQ. CDR3 bases: TGTGCCAGCAGACGAAGATTAGCGGGAGGTCACAATGAGCAGTTCTTC. It encodes CASRRRLAGGHNEQFF.

Comments on this clone: Other DNA sequences in this sample translate to the same CDR3. This chain uses TRBV5-1 with TRBJ2-7, with 8 bases that match TRBD1. After removal of 5 bases from V and 3 bases from J, the junction contained 4 bases not matched to a gene. The germline V gene encodes CDR1 SGHRS and CDR2 YFSETQ. The CDR3 extends over 13 amino acids. The CDR3 DNA is TGCGCCAGCAGTGGAGGACAGGGCTACGAGCAGTACTTC. Amino acids: CASSGGQGYEQYF. Based on the CDR3 plus reference TRBV5-1 and TRBJ2-7, the full variable domain is KAGVTQTPRYLIKTRGQQVTLSCSPISGHRSVSWYQQTPGQGLQFLFEYFSETQRNKGNFPGRFSGRQFSNSRSEMNVSTLELGDSALYLCASSGGQGYEQYFGPGTRLTVT.

This chain links TRBV28 with TRBJ1-4; 8 positions match TRBD1. V shed 5 bases, J shed 6 bases, and the junction held 5 bases outside the gene matches. This CDR3 has 14 amino acids. Per germline, CDR1 MDHEN and CDR2 SYDVKM. CDR3 sequence: CASSRQGNHEKLFF. CDR3 nucleotide sequence: TGTGCCAGCAGTCGACAGGGGAACCATGAAAAACTGTTTTTT.

The chain links TRBV14 to TRBJ2-1; 7 positions agree with TRBD1. The CDR3 length is 16 residues. The junction had 11 bases not matched to a gene; V was cut back by 2 bases and J by 7 bases. Per germline, CDR1 SGHDN and CDR2 FVKESK. The CDR3: CASSQLRPTGRNEQFF. CDR3 coding DNA: TGTGCCAGCAGCCAACTGCGGCCGACAGGGCGAAATGAGCAGTTCTTC.

This clone was detected a few times. This specimen includes other DNA sequences encoding the same CDR3. J is TRBJ2-5 and V is TRBV5-1; D might be TRBD1 (6 bases). The CDR3 runs to 15 residues. Between the trimmed V and J ends, which lost 0 bases and 1 base, there was a span of 10 bases. Germline V gives CDR1 SGHRS, CDR2 YFSETQ. The CDR3 DNA is TGCGCCAGCAGCTTGGGGGGGACAAGCCAAGAGACCCAGTACTTC. This encodes CASSLGGTSQETQYF.

V usage is TRBV7-2 and J usage is TRBJ2-1; the match to TRBD2 covers 7 bases. Germline lookup yields CDR1 SGHTA and CDR2 FQGNSA. This CDR3 is 16 amino acids long. V gave up 5 bases and J gave up 0 bases; unmatched junction bases: 7. The CDR3 protein is CASSPFRTSSYNEQFF. The CDR3 DNA sequence: TGTGCCAGCAGCCCCTTTAGGACTAGCTCCTACAATGAGCAGTTCTTC.